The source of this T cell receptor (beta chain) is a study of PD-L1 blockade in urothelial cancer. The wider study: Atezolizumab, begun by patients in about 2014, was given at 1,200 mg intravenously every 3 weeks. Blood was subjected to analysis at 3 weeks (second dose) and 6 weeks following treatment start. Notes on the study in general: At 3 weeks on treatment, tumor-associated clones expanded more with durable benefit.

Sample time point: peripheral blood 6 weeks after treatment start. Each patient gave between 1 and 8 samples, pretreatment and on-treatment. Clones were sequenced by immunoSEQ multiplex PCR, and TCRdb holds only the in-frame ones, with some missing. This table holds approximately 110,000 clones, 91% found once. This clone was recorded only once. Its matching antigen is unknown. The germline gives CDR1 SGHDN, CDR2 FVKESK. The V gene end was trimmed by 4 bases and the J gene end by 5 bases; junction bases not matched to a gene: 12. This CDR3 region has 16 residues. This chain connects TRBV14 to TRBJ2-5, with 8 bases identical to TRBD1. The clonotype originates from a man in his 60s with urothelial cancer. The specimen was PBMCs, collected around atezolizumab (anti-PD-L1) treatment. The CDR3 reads CASSPRTGSYLETQYF. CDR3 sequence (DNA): TGTGCCAGCAGCCCGCGGACAGGGTCCTATCTCGAGACCCAGTACTTC.